Listed below are T cell receptor beta chains from one sample, sequenced in a study of molecular identifiers for immune sequencing clone quantification. TCRdb reanalysed the PCR reads using MiXCR and keeps one entry per CDR3 protein. The data hold about 640,000 distinct CDR3 sequences, with around 20% observed a single time. Sequenced: naive CD8+ T cells from blood, with Jurkat cell RNA spiked in. The receptors were gathered from a human donor in good health. Some libraries in this study had Jurkat cell RNA spiked in. Each CDR3 is given with its conserved first and last residue. A D gene is named only where the DNA matches it firmly. Expanded clones get a size class; other rows say once, few or many, or leave the size out.

V	size	D	J	DNA	CDR3
TRBV24-1	few	-	TRBJ2-2	TGTGCCACCAGTGATTGGGGTCCCGGGGGGCCCGGGGAGCTGTTTTTT	CATSDWGPGGPGELFF
TRBV4-1	-	TRBD1	TRBJ1-1	TGCGCCAGCAGTAGGACAGGGGAAAGTGAAGCTTTCTTT	CASSRTGESEAFF
TRBV7-3	-	TRBD1	TRBJ1-1	TGTGCCAGCAGCTTAACCGGGACAGGGAAAGCTTTCTTT	CASSLTGTGKAFF
TRBV9	many	-	TRBJ2-2	TGTGCCAGCAGCTGGAGCACCGGGGAGCTGTTTTTT	CASSWSTGELFF
TRBV3-1	many	-	TRBJ2-3	TGTGCCAGCAGCCAGGGCGGCAGGGTGGATACGCAGTATTTT	CASSQGGRVDTQYF
TRBV27	many	-	TRBJ2-5	TGTGCCAGCAGTTCCCGGGGAAGCCAAGAGACCCAGTACTTC	CASSSRGSQETQYF
TRBV28	-	-	TRBJ1-4	TGTGCCAGCAGTTTCCAGGCGGGGTTTGAGAATGAAAAACTGTTTTTT	CASSFQAGFENEKLFF
TRBV7-9	many	-	TRBJ1-1	TGTGCCAGCAGCTTAGGCGATAGCACTGAAGCTTTCTTT	CASSLGDSTEAFF
TRBV19	-	TRBD1	TRBJ2-7	TGTGCCAGTAGTGTGGGGACAGGGATTCTATACGAGCAGTACTTC	CASSVGTGILYEQYF
TRBV6-2/TRBV6-3	once	-	TRBJ2-1	TGTGCCAGCAGTTACACCGCCCCGGAGCAGTTCTTC	CASSYTAPEQFF
TRBV29-1	many	TRBD2	TRBJ2-2	TGCAGCGTTGAAGTTGCGGGGGTGAACACCGGGGAGCTGTTTTTT	CSVEVAGVNTGELFF
TRBV29-1	many	-	TRBJ2-3	TGCAGCGTTGAAGAAGGGTTTTACAGCCCAGATACGCAGTATTTT	CSVEEGFYSPDTQYF
TRBV19	-	-	TRBJ2-3	TGTGCCAGTAGTCCCCAGGTGGCGAGCACAGATACGCAGTATTTT	CASSPQVASTDTQYF
TRBV24-1	-	-	TRBJ1-1	TGTGCCACCAGTGATGACGACAGGGAAGCTTTCTTT	CATSDDDREAFF
TRBV5-1	many	TRBD2	TRBJ2-3	TGCGCCAGCAGCCATCTGGGGACTAGCGGGAGATCTTTGGATACGCAGTATTTT	CASSHLGTSGRSLDTQYF
TRBV7-9	once	TRBD1	TRBJ1-1	TGTGCCAGCTTTGGGGCAGGGGGCACCGGCGCAGGGCACGGAGCTTTCTTT	CASFGAGGTGAGHGAFF
TRBV6-2/TRBV6-3	few	TRBD1	TRBJ2-7	TGTGCCAGCAGTTACGACCGGGACAGGGTCGGTCGCGAGCAGTACTTC	CASSYDRDRVGREQYF
TRBV5-5	many	TRBD1	TRBJ1-5	TGTGCCAGCAGCTCGTATCTAGGGGGCTATCAGCCCCAGCATTTT	CASSSYLGGYQPQHF
TRBV7-2	many	TRBD1	TRBJ2-3	TGTGCCAGCAGCTCCCGGGGGGACAGGGCACCAGATACGCAGTATTTT	CASSSRGDRAPDTQYF
TRBV19	-	-	TRBJ2-4	TGTGCCAGTAGTAACTGGGAGGAAGCCAAAAACATTCAGTACTTC	CASSNWEEAKNIQYF
TRBV18	few	-	TRBJ1-5	TGTGCCAGCTCACCTCCCGGGCCAGGGAGTCAGCCCCAGCATTTT	CASSPPGPGSQPQHF
TRBV20-1	many	TRBD2	TRBJ2-3	TGCAGTGCTAGAGATGAGGCGGGACTAGGCACAGATACGCAGTATTTT	CSARDEAGLGTDTQYF
TRBV11-2	few	TRBD1	TRBJ1-3	TGTGCCAGCAGCCCGAGTGACAGGGTCGGAAACACCATATATTTT	CASSPSDRVGNTIYF
TRBV28	few	-	TRBJ1-5	TGTGCCAGCAGTTCTCCCCCGAAGCTCGATAGCAATCAGCCCCAGCATTTT	CASSSPPKLDSNQPQHF
TRBV20-1	few	TRBD2	TRBJ2-1	TGCAGTGCTAGGAATCGCGGGGGGAATTTTAATGAGCAGTTCTTC	CSARNRGGNFNEQFF
TRBV20-1	many	TRBD1	TRBJ2-5	TGCAGTGCCACCATCCTACAGGGGTACCAAGAGACCCAGTACTTC	CSATILQGYQETQYF
TRBV12-5	many	-	TRBJ1-5	TGTGCTAGTGGTTTTGATCCCGCCTTGTATAGCAATCAGCCCCAGCATTTT	CASGFDPALYSNQPQHF
TRBV5-1	many	TRBD1	TRBJ2-3	TGCGCCAGCAGCTTTGGACAGGGGGCAGTAATTCCTACAGATACGCAGTATTTT	CASSFGQGAVIPTDTQYF
TRBV3-1	many	-	TRBJ1-1	TGTGCCAGCAGCCGCCCAGGAGAGAACACTGAAGCTTTCTTT	CASSRPGENTEAFF
TRBV19	few	-	TRBJ2-1	TGTGCCAGTAGTAGTCAGAGCTCCTACAATGAGCAGTTCTTC	CASSSQSSYNEQFF
TRBV18	many	-	TRBJ1-2	TGTGCCAGCTCACCACCCCCCCCCGGGGCTAACTATGGCTACACCTTC	CASSPPPPGANYGYTF
TRBV14	many	TRBD1	TRBJ2-7	TGTGCCAGCAGCACAGGGGTACTCACCTACGAGCAGTACTTC	CASSTGVLTYEQYF
TRBV7-2	many	TRBD1	TRBJ2-5	TGTGCCAGCAGCTTACGACAGGGCAGGTACCAAGAGACCCAGTACTTC	CASSLRQGRYQETQYF
TRBV2	-	-	TRBJ1-4	TGTGCCAGCAGTGACGAAACATACCCTGAAAAACTGTTTTTT	CASSDETYPEKLFF
TRBV5-1	many	TRBD2	TRBJ2-3	TGCGCCAGCAGCTTGTCCGGCGGGGGGCCGGAGTATTTT	CASSLSGGGPEYF
TRBV27	many	TRBD1	TRBJ2-4	TGTGCCAGCAGCGGACAGGCCAACATTCAGTACTTC	CASSGQANIQYF
TRBV4-2	few	-	TRBJ2-7	TGTGCCAGCTGCCAAACAGGGCTAGTCTCCGAGCAGTACTTC	CASCQTGLVSEQYF
TRBV4-3	many	-	TRBJ2-6	TGCGCCAGCAGTGCCCGCTCTGGGGCCAACGTCCTGACTTTC	CASSARSGANVLTF
TRBV24-1	many	-	TRBJ2-3	TGTGCCACCAGTGGCCGGGACGGATACACAGATACGCAGTATTTT	CATSGRDGYTDTQYF
TRBV7-3	many	TRBD1	TRBJ2-5	TGTGCCAGCAGCGTGACAGGGTCCCAAGAGACCCAGTACTTC	CASSVTGSQETQYF
TRBV5-1	many	TRBD1	TRBJ2-7	TGCGCCAGCAGCCCGGGACAGGCGAACTACGAGCAGTACTTC	CASSPGQANYEQYF
TRBV7-2	many	TRBD1	TRBJ2-2	TGTGCCAGCAGCACCCGGGACAGAAACACCGGGGAGCTGTTTTTT	CASSTRDRNTGELFF
TRBV30	-	-	TRBJ1-5	TGTGCCTGGAGTCCGGGGGGCGGACAGCCCCAGCATTTT	CAWSPGGGQPQHF
TRBV20-1	many	-	TRBJ1-5	TGCAGTGCTAGGACACGGCAGGGAACGTATCAGCCCCAGCATTTT	CSARTRQGTYQPQHF
TRBV6-5	many	-	TRBJ2-7	TGTGCCAGCAGTCCACAGGTGACCTCCTACGAGCAGTACTTC	CASSPQVTSYEQYF
TRBV5-6	-	TRBD1	TRBJ1-1	TGTGCCAGCGGCCCACCCGTGCAGGGGGCAACTGAAGCTTTCTTT	CASGPPVQGATEAFF
TRBV20-1	many	-	TRBJ2-5	TGCAGTGTTAAGACCCGGGATACAGATGTCCTCATGGAGACCCAGTACTTC	CSVKTRDTDVLMETQYF
TRBV7-9	-	-	TRBJ2-7	TGTGCCAGCAGCTGGGCGATGGACTACGAGCAGTACTTC	CASSWAMDYEQYF
TRBV2	many	-	TRBJ2-1	TGTGCCAGCAGTGTTGGCCTAGCGCGGTTCTTC	CASSVGLARFF
TRBV19	-	-	TRBJ1-1	TGTGCCAGTAGTATGGGACGGTTGAACACTGAAGCTTTCTTT	CASSMGRLNTEAFF
TRBV7-9	few	TRBD1	TRBJ2-7	TGTGCCAGCAGCCCCGGGACACAGGGGATCTACGAGCAGTACTTC	CASSPGTQGIYEQYF
TRBV19	many	TRBD1	TRBJ1-1	TGTGCCAGTAGTGCCCGACAGGGGGTGAACACTGAAGCTTTCTTT	CASSARQGVNTEAFF
TRBV4-3	many	-	TRBJ2-1	TGCGCCAGCAGCCAAGATGCGGGGTCCTACAATGAGCAGTTCTTC	CASSQDAGSYNEQFF
TRBV9	-	-	TRBJ1-5	TGTGCCAGCAGCGTACAGGACGGACCCCAGCCCCAGCATTTT	CASSVQDGPQPQHF
TRBV27	many	TRBD1	TRBJ1-1	TGTGCCAGCAGTCCCCGACAGGGAGTGGGCACTGAAGCTTTCTTT	CASSPRQGVGTEAFF
TRBV7-2	many	TRBD2	TRBJ2-5	TGTGCCAGCAGCTTAGAGGTTAGCGGGATCCAGTACTTC	CASSLEVSGIQYF
TRBV6-5	-	-	TRBJ1-1	TGTGCCAGCAGTTACCCATCTGGGACGAACACTGAAGCTTTCTTT	CASSYPSGTNTEAFF
TRBV29-1	many	TRBD1	TRBJ1-1	TGCAGCGTTGAAGAGCGGGACAGTAACACTGAAGCTTTCTTT	CSVEERDSNTEAFF
TRBV24-1	many	-	TRBJ2-3	TGTGCCACCAGTGGCGGCAGGGTCACAGATACGCAGTATTTT	CATSGGRVTDTQYF
TRBV20-1	many	TRBD2	TRBJ2-3	TGCAGTGCGCGGACTAGCGGGCTTAGCACAGATACGCAGTATTTT	CSARTSGLSTDTQYF